Included here is one T cell receptor (beta chain) sequence, with context. The sample originates from a study of blood T cells in healthy people across ages. Primers used in a second PCR of about 6 to 11 cycles were a sample-barcoded 5' primer and a J-beta primer mix. TCRdb used MiXCR to reprocess the 5' RACE reads, holding one entry per CDR3 protein. The sample includes 1.5 million to 2 million distinct CDR3 sequences, roughly 27% seen only once; the top ten take 7.7%. The authors drew around 9.4 milliliters of peripheral blood from each donor. Extracted total RNA amounted to at least 5.5 micrograms for each sample. The CDR3 sequence is 16 residues long. V was pared by 4 bases and J by 9 bases, with 15 bases of the junction left unmatched. From germline, CDR1 is SEHNR and CDR2 FQNEAQ (reference sequence).

Sequencing used blood. The TCR comes from a woman in her twenties or thirties in good health. V gene TRBV7-9 combines with J gene TRBJ2-1; 7 bases are a match to TRBD1. Here the CDR3 DNA reads TGTGCCAGCAGCTATCCTCCGGGACAGCCTCGTTCTGAGCAGTTCTTC. Translating gives CASSYPPGQPRSEQFF.